The count of the clone carrying this T cell receptor beta chain is one. Its antigen is as yet unknown. The germline CDR1 and CDR2 sequences are SGHRS and YFSETQ. Trimming removed 4 bases from V and 4 bases from J, with 20 bases in between. The CDR3 covers 16 residues. It was with a sample-barcoded 5' primer and a J-beta primer mix that a second PCR of roughly 6 to 12 cycles was run. Per-sample output comprised a minimum of 3 million paired-end reads containing CDR3. TCRdb called the 5' RACE reads again in MiXCR, with one record for every CDR3 protein. The sample consists of about 1,500,000 distinct CDR3 sequences, 28% of them appearing once. The data originate from a study of blood T cells in healthy people across ages. Whole-study results and caveats: There was no known CMV status for donors, so expanded clonotype changes were possibly confounded.

Source material: blood. The source of this sequence is a woman in her thirties in good health. The chain uses TRBV5-1 and TRBJ2-5; perhaps TRBD2 as D (6 bases). The CDR3 spells CASSGPEEGIGETQYF. CDR3 coding DNA: TGCGCCAGCAGCGGGCCCGAGGAGGGGATCGGAGAGACCCAGTACTTC.